A single TCR beta chain is shown here with its context. Its antigen is unknown. This sample is drawn from a study of siplizumab effects on memory and regulatory T cells. The CDR3 is 13 residues long. Germline V gene lookup returns CDR1 MNHNY and CDR2 SVGAGI (reference sequence). Deletions cut 4 bases from V and 9 bases from J, with 13 bases between. The assay was immunoSEQ multiplex PCR, and TCRdb's table has in-frame clones only and misses some. The sample lists about 72,000 clones, around 90% occurring once. Study-wide results and caveats: Under siplizumab, an average roughly 63% of mappable alloreactive CD4+ clones were Treg-derived, compared with more than 25% in controls. Suppression by proliferating Tregs derived from siplizumab cultures was not verified.

The receptor comes from a human donor in good health. The chain has TRBV6-6 and TRBJ2-1; D gene unclear. Sequencing input: CD8+ T cells sorted from blood. The CDR3: CASSWDSLSEQFF. The CDR3 nucleotides are TGTGCCAGCAGTTGGGATTCGTTGAGTGAGCAGTTCTTC.